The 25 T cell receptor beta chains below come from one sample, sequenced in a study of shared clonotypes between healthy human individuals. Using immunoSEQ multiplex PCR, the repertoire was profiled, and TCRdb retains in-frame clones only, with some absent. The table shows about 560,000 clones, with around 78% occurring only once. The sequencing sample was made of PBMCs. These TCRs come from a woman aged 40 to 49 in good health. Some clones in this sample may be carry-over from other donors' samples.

The CDR3: CASSDTGRRTEAFF. In nucleotides, the CDR3 is TGTGCCAGCAGCGATACAGGAAGGAGAACTGAAGCTTTCTTT. The chain carries TRBV9 and TRBJ1-1; tentatively, D is TRBD1 (5 bases). Trimming removed 3 bases from V and 5 bases from J, with 14 bases in between. From germline, CDR1 is SGDLS and CDR2 YYNGEE. CDR3 length equals 14 residues.

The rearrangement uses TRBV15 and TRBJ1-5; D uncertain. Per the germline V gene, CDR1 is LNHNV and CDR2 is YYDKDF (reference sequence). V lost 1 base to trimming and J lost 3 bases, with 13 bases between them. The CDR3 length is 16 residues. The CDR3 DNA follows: TGTGCCACCAGCAGAGTGGGGAGCTCAAACAATCAGCCCCAGCATTTT. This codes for CATSRVGSSNNQPQHF.

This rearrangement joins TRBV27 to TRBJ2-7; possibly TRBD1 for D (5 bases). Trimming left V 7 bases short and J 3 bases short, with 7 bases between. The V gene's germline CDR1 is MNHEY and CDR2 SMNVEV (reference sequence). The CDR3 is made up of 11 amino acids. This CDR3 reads CASKGRYEQYF. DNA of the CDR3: TGTGCCAGCAAGGGGCGCTACGAGCAGTACTTC.

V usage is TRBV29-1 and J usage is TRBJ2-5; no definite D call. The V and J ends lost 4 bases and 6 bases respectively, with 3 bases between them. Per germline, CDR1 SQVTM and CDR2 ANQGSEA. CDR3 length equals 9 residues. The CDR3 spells CSVGKTQYF. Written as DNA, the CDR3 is TGCAGCGTTGGAAAGACCCAGTACTTC.

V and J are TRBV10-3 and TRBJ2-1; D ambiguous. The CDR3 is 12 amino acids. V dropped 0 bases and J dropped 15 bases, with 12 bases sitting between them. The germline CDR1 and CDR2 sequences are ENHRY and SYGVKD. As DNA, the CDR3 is TGTGCCATCAGTGAGTCTAGGCAGTCTCCGTTCTTC. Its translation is CAISESRQSPFF.

The CDR3, as DNA: TGTGCCAGCACGGGACTAGCGGGGGACCAAGAGACCCAGTACTTC. Its translation is CASTGLAGDQETQYF. V usage is TRBV18 and J usage is TRBJ2-5; 14 positions agree with TRBD2. The CDR3 runs 15 residues. With 8 bases clipped from V and 0 bases from J, the junction kept 2 bases outside the gene matches. The germline V gene has CDR1 KGHSH and CDR2 LQKENI. The full variable domain, with the rest looked up from reference TRBV18 and TRBJ2-5, is NAGVMQNPRHLVRRRGQEARLRCSPMKGHSHVYWYRQLPEEGLKFMVYLQKENIIDESGMPKERFSAEFPKEGPSILRIQQVVRGDSAAYFCASTGLAGDQETQYFGPGTRLLVL.

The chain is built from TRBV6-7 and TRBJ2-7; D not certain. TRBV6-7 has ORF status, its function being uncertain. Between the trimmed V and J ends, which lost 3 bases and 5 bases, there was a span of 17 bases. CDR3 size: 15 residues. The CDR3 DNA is TGTGCCAGCAGTTATCCCGGGCGAGCATTCCACGAGCAGTACTTC. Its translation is CASSYPGRAFHEQYF.

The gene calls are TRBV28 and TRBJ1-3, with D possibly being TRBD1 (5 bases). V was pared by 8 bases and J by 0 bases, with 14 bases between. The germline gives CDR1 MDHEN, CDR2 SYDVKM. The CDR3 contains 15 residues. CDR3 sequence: CASSESRVSGNTIYF. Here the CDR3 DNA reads TGTGCCAGCTCGGAATCCAGGGTCTCTGGAAACACCATATATTTT.

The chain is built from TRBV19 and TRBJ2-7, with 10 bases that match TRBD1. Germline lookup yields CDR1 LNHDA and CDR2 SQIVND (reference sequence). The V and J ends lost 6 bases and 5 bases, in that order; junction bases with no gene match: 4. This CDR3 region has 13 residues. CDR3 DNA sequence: TGTGCCAGTAGCGACAGGGGGCAGAACGAGCAGTACTTC. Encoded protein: CASSDRGQNEQYF.

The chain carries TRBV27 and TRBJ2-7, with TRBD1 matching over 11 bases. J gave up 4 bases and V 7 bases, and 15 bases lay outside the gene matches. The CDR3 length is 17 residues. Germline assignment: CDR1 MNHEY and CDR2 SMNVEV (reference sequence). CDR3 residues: CASTLRAGTGGWYEQYF. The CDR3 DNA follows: TGTGCCAGCACCCTGAGAGCCGGGACAGGGGGGTGGTACGAGCAGTACTTC.

The CDR3 DNA sequence: TGTGCCACAGGGGGTGAATACTATGGCTACACCTTC. It specifies CATGGEYYGYTF. The chain couples TRBV15 to TRBJ1-2, with D perhaps matching TRBD1 (6 bases). There are 12 residues in the CDR3. The germline CDR1 and CDR2 sequences are LNHNV and YYDKDF (reference sequence). Deletions cut 9 bases from V and 3 bases from J, with 11 bases between.

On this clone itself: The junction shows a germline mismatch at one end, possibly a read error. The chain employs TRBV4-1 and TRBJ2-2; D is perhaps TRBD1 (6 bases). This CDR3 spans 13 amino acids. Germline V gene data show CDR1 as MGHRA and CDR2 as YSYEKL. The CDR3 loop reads CASSKDRSGELFF. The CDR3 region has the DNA TGCGCCAGCAGCAAAGACAGGTCCGGGGAGCTGTTTTTT.

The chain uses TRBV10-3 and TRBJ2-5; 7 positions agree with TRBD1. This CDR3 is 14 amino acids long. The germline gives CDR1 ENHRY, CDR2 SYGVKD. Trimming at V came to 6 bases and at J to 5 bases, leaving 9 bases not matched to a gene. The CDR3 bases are TGTGCCATCAGGTCTGGACAGGCCGGGGAGACCCAGTACTTC. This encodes CAIRSGQAGETQYF.

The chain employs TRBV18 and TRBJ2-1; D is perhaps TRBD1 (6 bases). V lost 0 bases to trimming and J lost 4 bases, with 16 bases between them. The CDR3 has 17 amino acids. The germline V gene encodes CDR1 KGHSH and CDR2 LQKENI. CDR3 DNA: TGTGCCAGCTCACCACCCAAAAAAGGGACATCATACAATGAGCAGTTCTTC. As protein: CASSPPKKGTSYNEQFF. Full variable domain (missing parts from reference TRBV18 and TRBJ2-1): NAGVMQNPRHLVRRRGQEARLRCSPMKGHSHVYWYRQLPEEGLKFMVYLQKENIIDESGMPKERFSAEFPKEGPSILRIQQVVRGDSAAYFCASSPPKKGTSYNEQFFGPGTRLTVL.

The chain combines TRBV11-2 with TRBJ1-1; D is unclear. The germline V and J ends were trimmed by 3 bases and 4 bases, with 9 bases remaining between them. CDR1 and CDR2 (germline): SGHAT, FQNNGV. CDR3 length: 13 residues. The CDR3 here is CASSFFPGTEAFF. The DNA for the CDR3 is TGTGCCAGCAGCTTTTTCCCCGGCACTGAAGCTTTCTTT.

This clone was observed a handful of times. CDR3 nucleotides: TGTGCCAGCACCCCCGGACTAGTGGGGTTGAATGAGCAGTTCTTC. This translates into CASTPGLVGLNEQFF. V is TRBV28 and J is TRBJ2-1; 7 bases line up with TRBD2. The CDR3 has 15 residues. The germline gives CDR1 MDHEN, CDR2 SYDVKM. V lost 7 bases and J lost 7; bases outside the gene matches: 13.

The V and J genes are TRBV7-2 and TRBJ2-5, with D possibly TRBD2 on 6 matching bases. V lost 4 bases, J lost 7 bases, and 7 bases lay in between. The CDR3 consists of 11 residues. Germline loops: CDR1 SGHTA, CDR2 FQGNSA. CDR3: CASSWDWTQYF. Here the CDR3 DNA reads TGTGCCAGCAGCTGGGACTGGACCCAGTACTTC.

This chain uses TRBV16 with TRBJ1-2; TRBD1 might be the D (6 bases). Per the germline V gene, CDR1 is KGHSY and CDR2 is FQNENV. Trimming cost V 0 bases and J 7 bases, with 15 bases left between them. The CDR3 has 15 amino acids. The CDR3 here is CASSQSSEGRGGYTF. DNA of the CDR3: TGTGCCAGCAGCCAATCATCAGAAGGCAGGGGTGGCTACACCTTC. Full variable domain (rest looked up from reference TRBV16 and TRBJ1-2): GEEVAQTPKHLVRGEGQKAKLYCAPIKGHSYVFWYQQVLKNEFKFLISFQNENVFDETGMPKERFSAKCLPNSPCSLEIQATKLEDSAVYFCASSQSSEGRGGYTFGSGTRLTVV.

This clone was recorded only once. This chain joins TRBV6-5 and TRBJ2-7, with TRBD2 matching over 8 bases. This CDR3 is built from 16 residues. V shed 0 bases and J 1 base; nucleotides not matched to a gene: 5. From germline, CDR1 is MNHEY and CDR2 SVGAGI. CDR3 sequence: CASSYSAAGVSYEQYF. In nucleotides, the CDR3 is TGTGCCAGCAGTTACTCGGCAGCGGGGGTATCCTACGAGCAGTACTTC.

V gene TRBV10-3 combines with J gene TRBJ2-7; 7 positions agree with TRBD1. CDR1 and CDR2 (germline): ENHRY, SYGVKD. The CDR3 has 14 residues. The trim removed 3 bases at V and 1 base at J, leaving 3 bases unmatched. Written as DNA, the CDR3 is TGTGCCATCAGTGATCAGGACAGGTCCTACGAGCAGTACTTC. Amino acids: CAISDQDRSYEQYF.

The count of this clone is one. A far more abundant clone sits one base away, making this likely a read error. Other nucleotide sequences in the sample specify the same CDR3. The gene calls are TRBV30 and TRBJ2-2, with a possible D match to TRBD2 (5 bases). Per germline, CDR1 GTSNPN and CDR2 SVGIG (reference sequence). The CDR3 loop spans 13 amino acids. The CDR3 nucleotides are TGTGCCTGGAGTGTTTGGGGTACCGGGGAGCTATTTTTT. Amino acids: CAWSVWGTGELFF.

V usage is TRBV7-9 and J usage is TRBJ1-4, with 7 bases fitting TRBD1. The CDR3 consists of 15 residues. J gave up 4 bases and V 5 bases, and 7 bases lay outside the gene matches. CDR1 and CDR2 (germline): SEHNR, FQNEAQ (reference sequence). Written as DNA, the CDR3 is TGTGCCAGCAGCGAAAACAGGGGAGGTAATGAAAAACTGTTTTTT. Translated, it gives CASSENRGGNEKLFF.

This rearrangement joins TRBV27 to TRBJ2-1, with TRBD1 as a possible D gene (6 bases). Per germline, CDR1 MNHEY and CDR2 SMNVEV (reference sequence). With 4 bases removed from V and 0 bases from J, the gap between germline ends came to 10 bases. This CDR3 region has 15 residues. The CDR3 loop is CASSWDINSYNEQFF. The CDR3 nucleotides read TGTGCCAGCAGTTGGGACATCAACTCCTACAATGAGCAGTTCTTC.

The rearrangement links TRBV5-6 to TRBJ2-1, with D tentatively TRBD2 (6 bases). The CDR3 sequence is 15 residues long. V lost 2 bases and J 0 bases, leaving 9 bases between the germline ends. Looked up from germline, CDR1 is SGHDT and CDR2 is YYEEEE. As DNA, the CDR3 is TGTGCCAGCAGCTTCGGGAGACGCTCCTACAATGAGCAGTTCTTC. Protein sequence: CASSFGRRSYNEQFF.

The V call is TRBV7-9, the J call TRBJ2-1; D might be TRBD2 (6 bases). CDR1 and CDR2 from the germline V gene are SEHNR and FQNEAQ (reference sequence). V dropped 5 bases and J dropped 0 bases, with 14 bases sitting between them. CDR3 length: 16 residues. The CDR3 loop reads CASSAGLLSSYNEQFF. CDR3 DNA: TGTGCCAGCAGCGCGGGACTCCTGAGCTCCTACAATGAGCAGTTCTTC.